The 11 T cell receptor beta chains given below trace back to one sample, sequenced in a study of T cell responses to AZD1222 COVID-19 vaccine. Clones were sequenced by immunoSEQ multiplex PCR, and TCRdb holds only the in-frame ones, with some missing. The data hold 90,000 to 95,000 clones, with around 90% observed a single time. Sequences were derived from peripheral blood, sampled on day 0 of AZD1222 vaccination. The receptors here all came from an adult in good health.

This chain links TRBV6-5 with TRBJ2-7, with a possible D match to TRBD1 (6 bases). CDR3 length equals 13 residues. Trimming cost V 10 bases and J 1 base, with 14 bases left between them. Germline CDR1 reads MNHEY; CDR2 reads SVGAGI. CDR3 amino acids: CAIKQGVSYEQYF. DNA of the CDR3: TGTGCCATCAAACAGGGTGTGTCCTACGAGCAGTACTTC.

The chain is built from TRBV12-5 and TRBJ2-5; 8 bases fit TRBD1. The germline V gene has CDR1 LGHNT and CDR2 FRNRAP. Trimming at V came to 1 base and at J to 5 bases, leaving 6 bases not matched to a gene. The CDR3 is 15 amino acids. CDR3 bases: TGTGCTAGTGGTTTGGGAAATACAGGGGGGGAGACCCAGTACTTC. This codes for CASGLGNTGGETQYF.

The genes are TRBV28 and TRBJ1-2, with unresolved D. Germline V lookup: CDR1 MDHEN, CDR2 SYDVKM. The CDR3 runs 16 residues. The ends were cut back, 3 bases at V and 0 bases at J, with 14 bases in the middle. CDR3 DNA sequence: TGTGCCAGCAGTTTGTACGGGTCTTACTCTAACTATGGCTACACCTTC. Translating gives CASSLYGSYSNYGYTF.

The rearrangement links TRBV5-1 to TRBJ1-1; D perhaps matches TRBD1 (6 bases). The V gene's germline CDR1 is SGHRS and CDR2 YFSETQ. The V gene lost 0 bases and the J gene lost 0 bases, with 15 bases spanning the gap. The CDR3 is 17 amino acids. The CDR3 DNA is TGCGCCAGCAGCTTGGCCGGGGGGCTGAGGATGAACACTGAAGCTTTCTTT. Its protein product is CASSLAGGLRMNTEAFF.

This chain uses TRBV5-6 with TRBJ2-5; perhaps TRBD1 as D (6 bases). The germline V gene has CDR1 SGHDT and CDR2 YYEEEE. This CDR3 region has 15 residues. V lost 1 base and J 1 base, leaving 11 bases between the germline ends. The CDR3 sequence: CASSLRGQLQETQYF. The CDR3, as DNA: TGTGCCAGCAGCTTGAGGGGACAACTCCAAGAGACCCAGTACTTC.

J is TRBJ1-2 and V is TRBV19, with a tentative D call TRBD1 (5 bases). This CDR3 spans 17 amino acids. Germline values: CDR1 LNHDA, CDR2 SQIVND (reference sequence). The V and J ends lost 4 bases and 1 base respectively, with 19 bases between them. CDR3 nucleotide sequence: TGTGCCAGTAGTAACCCCGGGGCTAGAGAACTTAACTATGGCTACACCTTC. Protein sequence: CASSNPGARELNYGYTF. Complete variable domain (other parts from reference TRBV19 and TRBJ1-2): DGGITQSPKYLFRKEGQNVTLSCEQNLNHDAMYWYRQDPGQGLRLIYYSQIVNDFQKGDIAEGYSVSREKKESFPLTVTSAQKNPTAFYLCASSNPGARELNYGYTFGSGTRLTVV.

The chain is built from TRBV7-3 and TRBJ1-4, with D perhaps matching TRBD1 (5 bases). Trimming shortened V by 5 bases and J by 7 bases, and 17 bases separated the two germline ends. Per germline, CDR1 SGHTA and CDR2 FQGTGA. The CDR3 is 15 amino acids. DNA for the CDR3: TGTGCCAGCAGCACCCGGGGGGGATTCGGTGAAAAACTGTTTTTT. Amino acids: CASSTRGGFGEKLFF.

The CDR3 DNA is TGCGCCAGCAGCCGGGACCACCCGGTCCTACAGTACTATGGCTACACCTTC. Translation: CASSRDHPVLQYYGYTF. The chain links TRBV4-3 to TRBJ1-2; maybe TRBD1 (5 bases). The germline V and J ends were trimmed by 4 bases and 3 bases, with 21 bases remaining between them. In germline, CDR1 is LGHNA, CDR2 YSLEER. The CDR3 sequence is 17 residues long.

The rearrangement joins TRBV6-1 to TRBJ1-2, with unresolved D. CDR1 and CDR2 (germline): MNHNS, SASEGT. The length of the CDR3 is 14 residues. V lost 0 bases and J 5 bases, leaving 10 bases between the germline ends. DNA for the CDR3: TGTGCCAGCAGTGAAGCGCTTCTTGATTATGGCTACACCTTC. Translation gives CASSEALLDYGYTF.

The chain carries TRBV18 and TRBJ1-3; a possible D gene is TRBD1 (5 bases). Trimming stripped 4 bases from V and 0 bases from J, with 16 bases between. The germline V gene has CDR1 KGHSH and CDR2 LQKENI. CDR3 length: 17 amino acids. The chain's CDR3 is CASSRSQVLSSGNTIYF. In nucleotides, the CDR3 is TGTGCCAGCTCACGATCACAGGTGTTGAGCTCTGGAAACACCATATATTTT.

The chain carries TRBV18 and TRBJ1-2, with no clear D. Germline CDR1 reads KGHSH; CDR2 reads LQKENI. The CDR3 is 15 residues long. V shed 1 base and J shed 0 bases, with 9 bases lying between them. CDR3 protein: CASSPLAEANYGYTF. DNA for the CDR3: TGTGCCAGCTCACCACTGGCCGAAGCTAACTATGGCTACACCTTC.